The 17 T cell receptor beta chains presented below share a single source sample, sequenced in a study of blood T cell repertoires in COVID-19. Produced via immunoSEQ multiplex PCR; TCRdb's table is partial and in-frame only. The top ten clones hold under 30% of a sample with around 100,000 clones, approximately 88% of them seen once. The sequencing sample was made of peripheral blood. The source of these receptors is a man in his sixties with acute or convalescent COVID-19.

The V call is TRBV3-1 (or the pseudogene TRBV3-2), the J call TRBJ1-1; no definite D call. The CDR3 covers 13 residues. Germline CDR1 reads LGHDT; CDR2 reads YNNKEL (reference sequence). Trimming pared 3 bases from V and 2 bases from J, leaving 7 bases between. In DNA, the CDR3 is TGTGCCAGCAGCCAGCTCAGTAACACTGAAGCTTTCTTT. It specifies CASSQLSNTEAFF.

This clone was found a few times. The gene calls are TRBV5-1 and TRBJ1-5; 8 nucleotides agree with TRBD1. V was pared by 0 bases and J by 4 bases, with 9 bases of the junction left unmatched. The germline V gene encodes CDR1 SGHRS and CDR2 YFSETQ. The CDR3 runs 17 residues. This chain's CDR3 is CASSLDPGTGVNQPQHF. The DNA for the CDR3 is TGCGCCAGCAGCTTGGACCCCGGGACAGGAGTGAATCAGCCCCAGCATTTT.

The chain carries TRBV11-2 and TRBJ2-6; possible D gene TRBD2, 5 bases. Trimming stripped 8 bases from V and 4 bases from J, with 9 bases between. Germline-derived CDR1 and CDR2 are SGHAT and FQNNGV. This CDR3 region has 13 residues. The CDR3 DNA is TGTGCCAGCCGAACGGGAGGGGCCAACGTCCTGACTTTC. The encoded protein is CASRTGGANVLTF. The full variable domain, in which reference TRBV11-2 and TRBJ2-6 provide the parts outside the CDR3, is EAGVAQSPRYKIIEKRQSVAFWCNPISGHATLYWYQQILGQGPKLLIQFQNNGVVDDSQLPKDRFSAERLKGVDSTLKIQPAKLEDSAVYLCASRTGGANVLTFGAGSRLTVL.

The chain combines TRBV9 with TRBJ1-6; D is ambiguous. Germline V CDR1 and CDR2: SGDLS, YYNGEE. The CDR3 length is 16 residues. Deletions cut 4 bases from V and 5 bases from J, with 16 bases between. The CDR3 spells CASSPPPRTNNSPLHF. The CDR3 DNA reads TGTGCCAGCAGCCCCCCTCCAAGGACTAATAATTCACCCCTCCACTTT.

The J gene is TRBJ1-5, the V gene TRBV5-5; D remains ambiguous. This CDR3 is built from 15 residues. Germline CDR1 reads SGHKS; CDR2 reads YYEKEE (reference sequence). Deletions cut 0 bases from V and 0 bases from J, with 7 bases between. The CDR3 protein is CASSLDSYSNQPQHF. CDR3 DNA: TGTGCCAGCAGCTTGGACAGCTATAGCAATCAGCCCCAGCATTTT.

The rearrangement uses TRBV14 and TRBJ1-6; D may be TRBD1 (5 bases). This CDR3 comprises 14 residues. The ends were cut back, 3 bases at V and 9 bases at J, with 12 bases in the middle. Germline values: CDR1 SGHDN, CDR2 FVKESK. CDR3 loop: CASSHQRGFSPLHF. CDR3 coding DNA: TGTGCCAGCAGCCACCAACGGGGGTTTTCACCCCTCCACTTT.

The gene calls are TRBV18 and TRBJ1-1; D might be TRBD1 (6 bases). The CDR3 sequence is 17 residues long. Germline V gene lookup returns CDR1 KGHSH and CDR2 LQKENI. Deletions cut 3 bases from V and 1 base from J, with 18 bases between. CDR3 residues: CASSPYGTNRGNTEAFF. For the CDR3, the DNA is TGTGCCAGCTCACCCTACGGGACAAATAGGGGGAACACTGAAGCTTTCTTT.

The chain carries TRBV7-9 and TRBJ2-7; 7 positions agree with TRBD2. This CDR3 is 14 amino acids long. V gave up 5 bases and J gave up 4 bases; unmatched junction bases: 8. The germline CDR1 and CDR2 sequences are SEHNR and FQNEAQ (reference sequence). This CDR3 reads CASSHPSGIYEQYV. The CDR3 DNA follows: TGTGCCAGCAGCCACCCCAGCGGGATTTACGAGCAGTACGTC.

A single count supports this clone. The rearrangement links TRBV12-3 or TRBV12-4 to TRBJ1-1, with no clear D. V was pared by 5 bases and J by 2 bases, with 9 bases between. This CDR3 region has 13 residues. CDR3 amino acids: CASSPNFNTEAFF. The CDR3, as DNA: TGTGCCAGCAGTCCGAACTTTAACACTGAAGCTTTCTTT.

The rearrangement links TRBV12-3 or TRBV12-4 to TRBJ1-1; D not resolved. Trimming took 7 bases from V and 2 from J, leaving 8 bases between them. The CDR3 has 12 residues. The CDR3 nucleotides are TGTGCCAGCAAAAGGAGTAACACTGAAGCTTTCTTT. This codes for CASKRSNTEAFF.

CDR3: CASSPTTGGNSYEQYF. The CDR3 bases are TGTGCCAGCTCACCTACGACAGGGGGCAACTCCTACGAGCAGTACTTC. This rearrangement joins TRBV18 to TRBJ2-7; TRBD1 matches 10 bases. The length of the CDR3 is 16 residues. After removal of 3 bases from V and 0 bases from J, the junction contained 5 bases not matched to a gene. The germline V gene has CDR1 KGHSH and CDR2 LQKENI.

The chain carries TRBV5-1 and TRBJ2-7, with 8 bases fitting TRBD2. V shed 4 bases, J shed 3 bases, and the junction held 9 bases outside the gene matches. Looked up from germline, CDR1 is SGHRS and CDR2 is YFSETQ. The length of the CDR3 is 15 residues. The CDR3, as DNA: TGCGCCAGCAGCCCGATGATAGCGGGACTCTACGAGCAGTACTTC. Translating it yields CASSPMIAGLYEQYF.

The chain employs TRBV12-5 and TRBJ1-1; maybe TRBD1 (6 bases). The ends were cut back, 6 bases at V and 3 bases at J, with 11 bases in the middle. Germline V gene data show CDR1 as LGHNT and CDR2 as FRNRAP. The CDR3 contains 13 residues. The CDR3: CASGQGPHTEAFF. In DNA, the CDR3 is TGTGCTAGTGGGCAGGGGCCTCACACTGAAGCTTTCTTT.

CDR3: CASSFLFTGELFF. DNA for the CDR3: TGTGCCAGCAGTTTCTTGTTCACCGGGGAGCTGTTTTTT. This chain links TRBV6-2 or TRBV6-3 with TRBJ2-2; D uncertain. V was trimmed by 4 bases and J by 4 bases, leaving 7 bases between them. Germline CDR1 and CDR2: MNHEY and SVGEGT. The CDR3 runs 13 residues.

The rearrangement uses TRBV5-4 and TRBJ2-1; the match to TRBD2 covers 8 bases. The germline V gene encodes CDR1 SGHNT and CDR2 YYREEE (reference sequence). This CDR3 region has 13 residues. V shed 2 bases, J shed 8 bases, and the junction held 3 bases outside the gene matches. The CDR3 coding sequence is TGTGCCAGCAGCTTCGGGAGGGGCGATGAGCAGTTCTTC. Its translation: CASSFGRGDEQFF. Full variable domain (outside the CDR3, taken from reference TRBV5-4 and TRBJ2-1): ETGVTQSPTHLIKTRGQQVTLRCSSQSGHNTVSWYQQALGQGPQFIFQYYREEENGRGNFPPRFSGLQFPNYSSELNVNALELDDSALYLCASSFGRGDEQFFGPGTRLTVL.

The CDR3 coding sequence is TGTGCCAGCAGCCGAGGTCAGAGGGACACAGATACGCAGTATTTT. Translated: CASSRGQRDTDTQYF. The chain links TRBV11-2 to TRBJ2-3, with D maybe TRBD2 (5 bases). Between the trimmed V and J ends, which lost 5 bases and 2 bases, there was a span of 14 bases. The CDR3 runs 15 residues. The germline CDR1 and CDR2 sequences are SGHAT and FQNNGV.

J is TRBJ1-4 and V is TRBV18; 9 bases are shared with TRBD1. Trimming at V came to 3 bases and at J to 5 bases, leaving 10 bases not matched to a gene. The germline gives CDR1 KGHSH, CDR2 LQKENI. The CDR3 runs to 17 residues. CDR3 sequence (DNA): TGTGCCAGCTCACCCCTAGCCCCGGGACAGGGAAATGAAAAACTGTTTTTT. As protein: CASSPLAPGQGNEKLFF.